This T cell receptor (beta chain) originates from a study of identifying expanded T cells in peripheral blood. Study-wide results and caveats: Differentially abundant clones: about 1.1 between replicates, just under 17 at around 15 days, 19 to 20 at four. Clone count variance between approximately 2-week samples rose with total template count.

TCRdb keeps only in-frame clones here, not all; method: immunoSEQ multiplex PCR. This table holds about 100,000 clones, over 80% found once. V was clipped by 5 bases and J by 2 bases; unmatched bases: 7. This CDR3 spans 15 amino acids. The germline gives CDR1 MNHNS, CDR2 SASEGT. A remark on this clone: Its antigen is unknown.

During the collection period, no donor immune events like infections were recorded. Sample: blood. This sequence was found in a person aged 18 to 70 in good health. The rearrangement joins TRBV6-1 to TRBJ2-7, with TRBD1 matching over 9 bases. The CDR3 region is CASSPHRTGAYEQYF. The CDR3 nucleotides read TGTGCCAGCAGTCCCCATAGGACAGGGGCCTACGAGCAGTACTTC.